The sequence of this T cell receptor (beta chain) was determined in a study of blood T cell repertoires in COVID-19. Study-wide background: PBMCs, B-cell-depleted T cells, or T cells provided the cDNA or gDNA that made up the material.

CDR1 SGHDT and CDR2 YYEEEE come from the germline V gene. The ends lost 0 bases at V and 4 bases at J; junction bases unmatched: 11. This CDR3 is 17 amino acids long. Assay used: immunoSEQ multiplex PCR; TCRdb lists only in-frame clones, some missing. This sample has roughly 180,000 clones, with approximately 83% found just once. The source is a woman aged 55 to 70 who had recovered from COVID-19. The chain combines TRBV5-6 with TRBJ2-7; 9 bases agree with TRBD1. Sequencing was performed on PBMCs or T cells enriched from blood (not recorded which). DNA for the CDR3: TGTGCCAGCAGCTTGGATGGGAGGACAGGGGAAGTTTACGAGCAGTACTTC. This sequence encodes CASSLDGRTGEVYEQYF.